These 17 T cell receptor beta chains originate from one sample sequenced in a study of T cells in Graves' hyperthyroidism and ophthalmopathy. It was RNA transcripts that yielded the amplified TCR beta CDR3 regions. The HTBI primer set drove a first-round RT-PCR of the TCR CDR3. TCRdb reprocessed the multiplex PCR reads with MiXCR, giving one entry per CDR3 protein. The sample has roughly 550,000 distinct CDR3 sequences; roughly 16% are singletons. The sequencing sample was made of blood. These receptor sequences come from a woman in her twenties or thirties with Graves' ophthalmopathy.

In its sample, this clonotype was seen many times. The chain links TRBV7-3 to TRBJ2-7, with a possible D match to TRBD2 (6 bases). Germline-derived CDR1 and CDR2 are SGHTA and FQGTGA. The CDR3 consists of 13 residues. Trimming pared 3 bases from V and 6 bases from J, leaving 12 bases between. DNA for the CDR3: TGTGCCAGCAGCTTCTTCGGGAGAGGCGAGCAGTACTTC. Encoded protein: CASSFFGRGEQYF. The full variable domain, completed using reference TRBV7-3 and TRBJ2-7, is GAGVSQTPSNKVTEKGKYVELRCDPISGHTALYWYRQSLGQGPEFLIYFQGTGAADDSGLPNDRFFAVRPEGSVSTLKIQRTERGDSAVYLCASSFFGRGEQYFGPGTRLTVT.

J is TRBJ2-5 and V is TRBV6-5; D gene uncertain. The germline V gene encodes CDR1 MNHEY and CDR2 SVGAGI. This CDR3 contains 15 residues. The V end lost 2 bases, the J end lost 7 bases, and 17 bases lay between the germline ends. The CDR3 DNA reads TGTGCCAGCAGTTACATGGGTCGGGTCTGGGGGACCCAGTACTTC. Residues: CASSYMGRVWGTQYF.

This clonotype was seen repeatedly, ten times or more. The rearrangement joins TRBV5-1 to TRBJ2-7; unclear D gene. Per germline, CDR1 SGHRS and CDR2 YFSETQ. The CDR3 totals 15 residues. Deletions cut 4 bases from V and 3 bases from J, with 17 bases between. CDR3 in amino acids: CASSLLDGMFYEQYF. The DNA of the CDR3 is TGCGCCAGCAGCCTACTGGACGGCATGTTCTACGAGCAGTACTTC.

The chain links TRBV9 to TRBJ2-7; TRBD1 might be the D (5 bases). CDR1 is SGDLS and CDR2 is YYNGEE in the germline V gene. CDR3 length: 15 residues. V was cut by 4 bases and J by 8 bases, with 22 bases left in between. The DNA of the CDR3 is TGTGCCAGCAGCCCAGCGACAGTAACCCACGAGAAGCAGTACTTC. Its translation: CASSPATVTHEKQYF.

V and J are TRBV27 and TRBJ2-4, with D possibly being TRBD1 or TRBD2 (5 bases each). Germline loops: CDR1 MNHEY, CDR2 SMNVEV (reference sequence). The ends were cut back, 3 bases at V and 1 base at J, with 7 bases in the middle. CDR3 length equals 14 residues. CDR3 DNA sequence: TGTGCCAGCAGTTTTTGGGGGGCCAAAAACATTCAGTACTTC. It yields the protein CASSFWGAKNIQYF.

This clonotype occurred many times. This chain joins TRBV30 and TRBJ2-1; the match to TRBD2 covers 15 bases. V lost 4 bases to trimming and J lost 6 bases; unmatched junction nucleotides: 4. This CDR3 is built from 15 residues. Germline lookup yields CDR1 GTSNPN and CDR2 SVGIG (reference sequence). The CDR3 DNA reads as TGTGCCTGGATGGGACTAGCGGGAGGCATCAATGAGCAGTTCTTC. Translating it yields CAWMGLAGGINEQFF.

This clonotype showed up many times. The V and J genes are TRBV2 and TRBJ2-7; D gene unclear. Germline loops: CDR1 SNHLY, CDR2 FYNNEI. The germline V and J ends were trimmed by 5 bases and 5 bases, with 7 bases remaining between them. The CDR3 contains 11 residues. The DNA of the CDR3 is TGTGCCAGCAGTATCCAGCACGAGCAGTACTTC. Its protein is CASSIQHEQYF.

The rearrangement joins TRBV29-1 to TRBJ1-2, with 8 bases lining up with TRBD1. Germline V lookup: CDR1 SQVTM, CDR2 ANQGSEA. The CDR3 runs to 13 residues. J lost 4 bases, V lost 6 bases, and 7 bases had no gene match. As DNA, the CDR3 is TGCAGCGTGCTAGACAGGGGTTCCTATGGCTACACCTTC. Amino acids: CSVLDRGSYGYTF.

V is TRBV29-1 and J is TRBJ1-4; no reliable D call. This CDR3 is 12 amino acids long. V was clipped by 1 base and J by 8 bases, with 8 bases between them. CDR1 is SQVTM, CDR2 ANQGSEA, per germline. CDR3 nucleotide sequence: TGCAGCGTTGAAGGGAGCGGAGAAAAACTGTTTTTT. As protein: CSVEGSGEKLFF. Using reference TRBV29-1 and TRBJ1-4 for the parts outside the CDR3, the full variable domain is SAVISQKPSRDICQRGTSLTIQCQVDSQVTMMFWYRQQPGQSLTLIATANQGSEATYESGFVIDKFPISRPNLTFSTLTVSNMSPEDSSIYLCSVEGSGEKLFFGSGTQLSVL.

This clonotype was counted ten times or more. V usage is TRBV20-1 and J usage is TRBJ2-1, with TRBD2 identical over 10 bases. Germline CDR1 DFQATT, CDR2 SNEGSKA (reference sequence). The CDR3 extends over 13 amino acids. V lost 8 bases to trimming and J lost 9 bases; unmatched junction nucleotides: 10. The DNA for the CDR3 is TGCAGTCCTAAGGAAGCGGGAGGGGTTGAGCAGTTCTTC. Translated: CSPKEAGGVEQFF.

This clonotype was counted at least ten times. This chain links TRBV7-3 with TRBJ1-6; D not certain. The CDR3 totals 15 residues. Per the germline V gene, CDR1 is SGHTA and CDR2 is FQGTGA. V was cut by 8 bases and J by 0 bases, with 11 bases left in between. CDR3 in DNA: TGTGCCAGCCAGGCTTCGAGCTCCTATAATTCACCCCTCCACTTT. Translating gives CASQASSSYNSPLHF.

This clonotype was counted between two and nine times. The genes are TRBV4-1 and TRBJ1-2, with TRBD1 identical over 7 bases. This CDR3 has 15 residues. Germline assignment: CDR1 MGHRA and CDR2 YSYEKL. V gave up 4 bases and J gave up 6 bases; unmatched junction bases: 11. CDR3 bases: TGCGCCAGCAGCCGGTCGGTTGGGACAGAAGATGGCTACACCTTC. Residues: CASSRSVGTEDGYTF.

This clonotype was detected ten times or more. The chain is built from TRBV29-1 and TRBJ2-2, with a possible D match to TRBD2 (5 bases). The V gene's germline CDR1 is SQVTM and CDR2 ANQGSEA. CDR3 length equals 13 residues. Trimming took off 2 bases at V and 2 bases at J, with 6 bases between the two ends. In DNA, the CDR3 is TGCAGCGTTGAAAGCGGTAACACCGGGGAGCTGTTTTTT. It codes for CSVESGNTGELFF.

The CDR3 nucleotides read TGCAGCCCAATCACGCTGGCCGCAGATACGCAGTATTTT. Protein: CSPITLAADTQYF. The chain couples TRBV29-1 to TRBJ2-3; the D is unclear. This CDR3 contains 13 residues. V dropped 8 bases and J dropped 4 bases, with 16 bases sitting between them. Germline V gene lookup returns CDR1 SQVTM and CDR2 ANQGSEA.

This chain connects TRBV5-1 to TRBJ2-2; the D gene is possibly TRBD2 (5 bases). With 0 bases removed from V and 4 bases from J, the gap between germline ends came to 10 bases. Germline CDR1 SGHRS, CDR2 YFSETQ. The CDR3 length is 15 residues. CDR3 bases: TGCGCCAGCAGCTTGGGGGGAGTCGGCACCGGGGAGCTGTTTTTT. This sequence encodes CASSLGGVGTGELFF.

This clonotype came up many times. V usage is TRBV11-2 and J usage is TRBJ2-7; TRBD1 matches 7 bases. In germline, CDR1 is SGHAT, CDR2 FQNNGV. This CDR3 has 15 amino acids. J lost 3 bases, V lost 6 bases, and 11 bases had no gene match. The CDR3 spells CASSFKQGPNYEQYF. CDR3 DNA sequence: TGTGCCAGCAGTTTCAAACAGGGGCCCAACTACGAGCAGTACTTC.

This clonotype came up many times. The chain couples TRBV7-2 to TRBJ2-7; D is uncertain. V lost 2 bases and J lost 2, with 7 bases in between. Per the germline V gene, CDR1 is SGHTA and CDR2 is FQGNSA. The CDR3 spans 13 residues. In DNA, the CDR3 is TGTGCCAGCAGCTTACCCACACCCTACGAGCAGTACTTC. This codes for CASSLPTPYEQYF. Complete variable domain (other parts from reference TRBV7-2 and TRBJ2-7): GAGVSQSPSNKVTEKGKDVELRCDPISGHTALYWYRQSLGQGLEFLIYFQGNSAPDKSGLPSDRFSAERTGGSVSTLTIQRTQQEDSAVYLCASSLPTPYEQYFGPGTRLTVT.